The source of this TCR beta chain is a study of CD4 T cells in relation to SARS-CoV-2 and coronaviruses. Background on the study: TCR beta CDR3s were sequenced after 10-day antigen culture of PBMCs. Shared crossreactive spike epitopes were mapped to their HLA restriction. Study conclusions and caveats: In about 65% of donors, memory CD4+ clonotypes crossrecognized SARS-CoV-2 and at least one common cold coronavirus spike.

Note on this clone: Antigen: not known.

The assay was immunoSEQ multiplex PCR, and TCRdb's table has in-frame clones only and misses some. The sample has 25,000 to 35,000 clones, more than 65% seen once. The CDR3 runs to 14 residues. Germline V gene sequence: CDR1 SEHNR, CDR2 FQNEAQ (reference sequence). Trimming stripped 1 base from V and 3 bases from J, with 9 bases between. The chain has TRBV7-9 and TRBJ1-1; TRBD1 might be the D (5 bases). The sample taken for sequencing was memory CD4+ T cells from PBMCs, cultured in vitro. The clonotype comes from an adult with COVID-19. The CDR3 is CASSLEQGDTEAFF. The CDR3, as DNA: TGTGCCAGCAGCTTAGAGCAGGGAGACACTGAAGCTTTCTTT.